This TCR beta chain was found in a study of CD8+ T cells in alopecia areata. General study findings and limits: Many expanded lesional clones persisted during tofacitinib (in both scalp and blood). Lesional scalp, especially alopecia totalis/universalis, showed higher clonality than normal scalp.

Remarks on this clone: Its antigen is unidentified.

Sequencing relied on a cDNA template that was reverse transcribed from extracted RNA. Assay used: immunoSEQ multiplex PCR; TCRdb lists only in-frame clones, some missing. Of 180,000 or so clones listed, approximately 50% are singletons. V lost 3 bases, J lost 2 bases, and 8 bases lay in between. Germline V gene sequence: CDR1 ENHRY, CDR2 SYGVKD. This CDR3 is 13 amino acids long. Treatment described: oral pan-JAK inhibitor, 5-10 mg twice daily. The V and J genes are TRBV10-3 and TRBJ2-7; D gene unclear. Sequences were derived from CD8+ T cells sorted from blood, sampled around week 52, from a patient treated with tofacitinib. This clonotype was obtained from a human donor with alopecia areata. The CDR3 coding sequence is TGTGCCATCAGTGAAGGGTTACCCTACGAGCAGTACTTC. Its protein is CAISEGLPYEQYF.